The 7 T cell receptor beta chains reported below all come from one sample, sequenced in a study of T cell responses to AZD1222 COVID-19 vaccine. Data came from immunoSEQ multiplex PCR; TCRdb stores just in-frame clones and leaves some out. The sample records about 98,000 clones, about four fifths being singletons. The specimen was peripheral blood, collected on day 0 of AZD1222 vaccination. These receptors were collected from an adult in good health.

The V and J genes are TRBV28 and TRBJ2-2, with TRBD2 identical over 12 bases. Germline trimming cut 8 bases from V and 6 bases from J; bases unmatched to any gene: 10. The CDR3 contains 16 residues. Germline V gene sequence: CDR1 MDHEN, CDR2 SYDVKM. Here the CDR3 reads CASGFWLAGGSGELFF. The CDR3 nucleotides are TGTGCCAGCGGGTTTTGGCTAGCGGGAGGGTCCGGGGAGCTGTTTTTT.

This chain uses TRBV18 with TRBJ1-1; 12 bases are a match to TRBD1. The CDR3 is 17 amino acids. V lost 1 base to trimming and J lost 5 bases; unmatched junction nucleotides: 8. Germline V gives CDR1 KGHSH, CDR2 LQKENI. The CDR3 is CASSPRDRGLVGTEAFF. As DNA, the CDR3 is TGTGCCAGCTCACCACGGGACAGGGGGCTCGTGGGGACTGAAGCTTTCTTT.

V gene TRBV6-5 combines with J gene TRBJ1-5, with D hard to call. Trimming pared 0 bases from V and 0 bases from J, leaving 9 bases between. This CDR3 is 16 amino acids long. Germline CDR1 and CDR2: MNHEY and SVGAGI. The CDR3 protein is CASSYSLPSSNQPQHF. The CDR3 DNA sequence: TGTGCCAGCAGTTACTCTCTCCCAAGTAGCAATCAGCCCCAGCATTTT.

This clone was counted between two and nine times. Other DNA sequences of this sample code for an identical CDR3. The genes are TRBV5-1 and TRBJ1-1, with 8 positions matching TRBD1. The CDR3 is made up of 14 amino acids. Germline V gene data show CDR1 as SGHRS and CDR2 as YFSETQ. V dropped 4 bases and J dropped 1; count of bases not matched to a gene: 3. As DNA, the CDR3 is TGCGCCAGCAGCCCGGGGACAGGGAACACTGAAGCTTTCTTT. This sequence encodes CASSPGTGNTEAFF.

The chain has TRBV7-6 and TRBJ2-5; D may be TRBD2 (6 bases). The V gene's germline CDR1 is SGHVS and CDR2 FNYEAQ. Trimming pared 5 bases from V and 2 bases from J, leaving 9 bases between. The CDR3 consists of 13 residues. This chain's CDR3 is CASSRLVQETQYF. CDR3 sequence (DNA): TGTGCCAGCAGCCGACTAGTACAAGAGACCCAGTACTTC.

The chain recombines TRBV7-9 with TRBJ2-3, with TRBD2 matching over 13 bases. CDR3 length equals 15 residues. The V gene's germline CDR1 is SEHNR and CDR2 FQNEAQ (reference sequence). The V and J ends lost 5 bases and 6 bases, in that order; junction bases with no gene match: 5. The CDR3 nucleotides are TGTGCCAGCAGCCGACTAGCGGGGGGCCGGGATACGCAGTATTTT. This gives the protein CASSRLAGGRDTQYF.

V and J are TRBV3-1 (or the pseudogene TRBV3-2) and TRBJ1-1, with 11 bases that match TRBD1. Germline V lookup: CDR1 LGHDT, CDR2 YNNKEL (reference sequence). The CDR3 consists of 16 residues. With V trimmed by 1 base and J by 5 bases, 6 bases remained unmatched. CDR3 loop: CASSQAKGTGGTEAFF. In DNA, the CDR3 is TGTGCCAGCAGCCAAGCCAAGGGGACAGGGGGGACTGAAGCTTTCTTT.